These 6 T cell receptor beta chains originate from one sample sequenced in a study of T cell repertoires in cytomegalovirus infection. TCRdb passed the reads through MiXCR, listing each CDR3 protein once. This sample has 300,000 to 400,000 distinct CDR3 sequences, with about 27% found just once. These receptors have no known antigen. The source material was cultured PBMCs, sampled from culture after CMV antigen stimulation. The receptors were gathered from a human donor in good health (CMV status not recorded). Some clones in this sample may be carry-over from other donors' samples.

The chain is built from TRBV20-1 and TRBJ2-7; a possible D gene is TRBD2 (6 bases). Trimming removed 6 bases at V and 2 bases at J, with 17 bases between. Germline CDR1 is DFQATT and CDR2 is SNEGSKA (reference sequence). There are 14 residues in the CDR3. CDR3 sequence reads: CSATPRDSAYEQYF. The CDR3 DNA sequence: TGCAGTGCGACTCCCCGGGACTCGGCCTACGAGCAGTACTTC.

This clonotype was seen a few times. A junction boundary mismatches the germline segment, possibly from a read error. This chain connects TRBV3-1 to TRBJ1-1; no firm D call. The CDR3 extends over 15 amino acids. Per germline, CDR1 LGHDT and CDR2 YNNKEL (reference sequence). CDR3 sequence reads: CASSQRGGRNAEAFF. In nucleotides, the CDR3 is TGTGCCAGCAGCCAACGGGGAGGGAGGAACGCTGAAGCTTTCTTT. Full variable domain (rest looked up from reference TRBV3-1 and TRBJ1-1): DTAVSQTPKYLVTQMGNDKSIKCEQNLGHDTMYWYKQDSKKFLKIMFSYNNKELIINETVPNRFSPKSPDKAHLNLHINSLELGDSAVYFCASSQRGGRNAEAFFGQGTRLTVV.

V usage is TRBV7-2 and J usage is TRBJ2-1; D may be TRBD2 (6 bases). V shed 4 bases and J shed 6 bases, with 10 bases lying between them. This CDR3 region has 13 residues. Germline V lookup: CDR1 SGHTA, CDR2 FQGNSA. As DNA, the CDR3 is TGTGCCAGCAGCTCGGGACTGTCCAATGAGCAGTTCTTC. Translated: CASSSGLSNEQFF. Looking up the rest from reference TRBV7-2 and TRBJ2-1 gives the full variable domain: GAGVSQSPSNKVTEKGKDVELRCDPISGHTALYWYRQSLGQGLEFLIYFQGNSAPDKSGLPSDRFSAERTGGSVSTLTIQRTQQEDSAVYLCASSSGLSNEQFFGPGTRLTVL.

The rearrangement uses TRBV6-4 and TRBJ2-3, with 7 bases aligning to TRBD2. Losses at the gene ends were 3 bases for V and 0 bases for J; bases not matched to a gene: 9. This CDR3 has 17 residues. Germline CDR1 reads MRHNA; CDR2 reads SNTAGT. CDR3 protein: CASSEGASGRSTDTQYF. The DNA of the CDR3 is TGTGCCAGCAGTGAAGGGGCTAGCGGACGGAGCACAGATACGCAGTATTTT.

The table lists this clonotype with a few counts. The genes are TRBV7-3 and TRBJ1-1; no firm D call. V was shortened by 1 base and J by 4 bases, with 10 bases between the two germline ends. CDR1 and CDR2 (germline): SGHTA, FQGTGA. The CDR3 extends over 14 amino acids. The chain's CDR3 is CASSLRDVGTEAFF. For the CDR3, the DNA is TGTGCCAGCAGCTTAAGGGATGTGGGCACTGAAGCTTTCTTT.

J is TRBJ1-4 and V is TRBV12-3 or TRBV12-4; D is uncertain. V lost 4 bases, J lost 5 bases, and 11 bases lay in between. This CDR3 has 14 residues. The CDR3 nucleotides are TGTGCCAGCAGTTCTCCACGTAAGAATGAAAAACTGTTTTTT. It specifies CASSSPRKNEKLFF.